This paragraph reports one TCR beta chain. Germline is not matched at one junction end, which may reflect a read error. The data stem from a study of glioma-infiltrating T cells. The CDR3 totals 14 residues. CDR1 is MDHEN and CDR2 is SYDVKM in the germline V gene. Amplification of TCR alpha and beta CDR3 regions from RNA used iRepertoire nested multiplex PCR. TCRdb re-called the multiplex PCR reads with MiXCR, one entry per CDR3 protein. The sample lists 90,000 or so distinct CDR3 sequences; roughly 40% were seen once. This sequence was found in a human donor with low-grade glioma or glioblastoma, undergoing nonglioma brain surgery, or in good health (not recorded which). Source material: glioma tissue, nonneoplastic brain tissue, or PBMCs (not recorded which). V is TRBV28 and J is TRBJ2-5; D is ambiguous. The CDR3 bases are TGTGCCAGCAGTTATGGTCCCGCCACAGATACGCAGCACTTT. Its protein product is CASSYGPATDTQHF. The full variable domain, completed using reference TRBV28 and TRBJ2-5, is DVKVTQSSRYLVKRTGEKVFLECVQDMDHENMFWYRQDPGLGLRLIYFSYDVKMKEKGDIPEGYSVSREKKERFSLILESASTNQTSMYLCASSYGPATDTQHFGPGTRLLVL.